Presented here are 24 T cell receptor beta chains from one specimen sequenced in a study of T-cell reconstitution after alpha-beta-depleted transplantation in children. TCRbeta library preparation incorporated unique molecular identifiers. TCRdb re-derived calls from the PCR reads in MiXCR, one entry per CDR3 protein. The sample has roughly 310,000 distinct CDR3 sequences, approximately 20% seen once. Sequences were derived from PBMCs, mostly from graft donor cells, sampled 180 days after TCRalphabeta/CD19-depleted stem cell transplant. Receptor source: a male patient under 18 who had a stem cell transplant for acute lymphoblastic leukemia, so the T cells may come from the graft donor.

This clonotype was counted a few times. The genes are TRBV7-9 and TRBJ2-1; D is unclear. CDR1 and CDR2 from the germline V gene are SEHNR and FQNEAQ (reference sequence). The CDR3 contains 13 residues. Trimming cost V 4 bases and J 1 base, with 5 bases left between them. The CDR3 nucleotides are TGTGCCAGCAGCTGGACGTCCTACAATGAGCAGTTCTTC. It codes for CASSWTSYNEQFF.

The DNA of the CDR3 is TGCAGTGCCCAGACTAGACCCCAAGAGACCCAGTACTTC. Its translation: CSAQTRPQETQYF. The V call is TRBV20-1, the J call TRBJ2-5; tentatively, D is TRBD2 (6 bases). Trimming shortened V by 6 bases and J by 1 base, and 12 bases separated the two germline ends. The CDR3 loop spans 13 amino acids. The germline CDR1 and CDR2 sequences are DFQATT and SNEGSKA (reference sequence).

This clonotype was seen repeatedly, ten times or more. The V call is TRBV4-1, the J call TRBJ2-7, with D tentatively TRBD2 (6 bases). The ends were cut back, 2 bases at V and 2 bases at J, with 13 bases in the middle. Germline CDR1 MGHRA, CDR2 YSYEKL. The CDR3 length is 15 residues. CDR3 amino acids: CASSQWRVSTYEQYF. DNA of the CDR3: TGCGCCAGCAGCCAATGGAGGGTGTCGACCTACGAGCAGTACTTC.

The CDR3 reads CATSDVGGPQGEQFF. DNA for the CDR3: TGTGCCACCAGTGATGTGGGAGGGCCTCAAGGTGAGCAGTTCTTC. This chain connects TRBV24-1 to TRBJ2-1; 7 bases line up with TRBD2. This CDR3 contains 15 residues. J gave up 9 bases and V 3 bases, and 10 bases lay outside the gene matches. Per germline, CDR1 KGHDR and CDR2 SFDVKD.

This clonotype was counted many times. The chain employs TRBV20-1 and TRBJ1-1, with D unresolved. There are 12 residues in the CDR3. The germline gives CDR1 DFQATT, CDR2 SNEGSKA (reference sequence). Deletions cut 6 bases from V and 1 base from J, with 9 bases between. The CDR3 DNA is TGCAGTGCAGCCAACCCGAACACTGAAGCTTTCTTT. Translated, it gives CSAANPNTEAFF.

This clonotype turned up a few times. Written as DNA, the CDR3 is TGCGCCAGCAGCTTGGGGGGGACAACTAGCACAGATACGCAGTATTTT. This sequence encodes CASSLGGTTSTDTQYF. The gene calls are TRBV5-1 and TRBJ2-3; D possibly corresponds to TRBD1 (6 bases). The CDR3 is 16 residues long. Trimming stripped 0 bases from V and 0 bases from J, with 11 bases between. Germline-derived CDR1 and CDR2 are SGHRS and YFSETQ. The full variable domain, completed using reference TRBV5-1 and TRBJ2-3, is KAGVTQTPRYLIKTRGQQVTLSCSPISGHRSVSWYQQTPGQGLQFLFEYFSETQRNKGNFPGRFSGRQFSNSRSEMNVSTLELGDSALYLCASSLGGTTSTDTQYFGPGTRLTVL.

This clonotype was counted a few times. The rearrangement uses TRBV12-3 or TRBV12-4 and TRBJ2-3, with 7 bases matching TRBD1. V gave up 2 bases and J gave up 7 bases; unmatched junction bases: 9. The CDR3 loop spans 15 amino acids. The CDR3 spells CASSLSPQGVNTQYF. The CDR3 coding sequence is TGTGCCAGCAGTTTAAGTCCCCAGGGGGTAAATACGCAGTATTTT.

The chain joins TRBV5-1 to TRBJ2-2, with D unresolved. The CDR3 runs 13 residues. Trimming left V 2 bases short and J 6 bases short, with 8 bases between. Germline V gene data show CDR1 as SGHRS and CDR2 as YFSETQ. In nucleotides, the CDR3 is TGCGCCAGCAGCTTAGTGGTATCCGGGGAGCTGTTTTTT. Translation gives CASSLVVSGELFF.

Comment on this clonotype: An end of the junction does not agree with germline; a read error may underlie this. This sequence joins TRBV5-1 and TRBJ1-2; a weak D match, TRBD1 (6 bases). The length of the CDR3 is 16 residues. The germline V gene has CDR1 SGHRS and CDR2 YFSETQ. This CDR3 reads CASSYRYRASNYSYTF. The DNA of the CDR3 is TGCGCCAGCAGCTATCGCTACAGGGCTTCTAACTATAGCTACACCTTC.

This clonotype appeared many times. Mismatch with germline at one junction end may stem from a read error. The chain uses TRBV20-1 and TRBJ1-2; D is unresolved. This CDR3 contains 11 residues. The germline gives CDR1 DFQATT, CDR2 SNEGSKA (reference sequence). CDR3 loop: CSDRENYGYTF. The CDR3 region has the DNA TGCAGTGATAGAGAGAACTATGGCTACACCTTC.

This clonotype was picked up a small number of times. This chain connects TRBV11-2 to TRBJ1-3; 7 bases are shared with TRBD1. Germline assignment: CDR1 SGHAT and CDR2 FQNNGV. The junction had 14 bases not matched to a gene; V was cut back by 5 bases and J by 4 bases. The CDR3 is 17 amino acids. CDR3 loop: CASSLRGNRGTGNTIYF. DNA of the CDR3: TGTGCCAGCAGCCTCCGAGGAAACAGGGGAACGGGAAACACCATATATTTT.

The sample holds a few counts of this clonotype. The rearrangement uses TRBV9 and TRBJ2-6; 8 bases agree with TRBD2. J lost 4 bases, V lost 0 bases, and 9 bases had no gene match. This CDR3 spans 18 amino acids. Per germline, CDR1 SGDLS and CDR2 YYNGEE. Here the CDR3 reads CASSVVRAGVAGANVLTF. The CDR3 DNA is TGTGCCAGCAGCGTAGTTCGAGCGGGAGTAGCCGGGGCCAACGTCCTGACTTTC.

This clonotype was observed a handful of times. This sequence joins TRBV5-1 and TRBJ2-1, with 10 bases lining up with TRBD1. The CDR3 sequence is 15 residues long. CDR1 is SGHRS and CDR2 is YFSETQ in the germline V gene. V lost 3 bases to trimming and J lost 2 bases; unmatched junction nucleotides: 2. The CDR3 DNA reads TGCGCCAGCAGCTCGACAGGGGGCCCCTACAATGAGCAGTTCTTC. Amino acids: CASSSTGGPYNEQFF. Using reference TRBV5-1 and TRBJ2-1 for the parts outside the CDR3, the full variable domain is KAGVTQTPRYLIKTRGQQVTLSCSPISGHRSVSWYQQTPGQGLQFLFEYFSETQRNKGNFPGRFSGRQFSNSRSEMNVSTLELGDSALYLCASSSTGGPYNEQFFGPGTRLTVL.

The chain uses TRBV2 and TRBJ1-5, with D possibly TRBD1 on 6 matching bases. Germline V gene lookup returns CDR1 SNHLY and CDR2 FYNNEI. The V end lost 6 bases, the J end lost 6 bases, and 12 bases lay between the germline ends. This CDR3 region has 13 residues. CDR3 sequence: CASRLGGSQPQHF. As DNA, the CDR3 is TGTGCCAGCAGATTGGGGGGCTCTCAGCCCCAGCATTTT.

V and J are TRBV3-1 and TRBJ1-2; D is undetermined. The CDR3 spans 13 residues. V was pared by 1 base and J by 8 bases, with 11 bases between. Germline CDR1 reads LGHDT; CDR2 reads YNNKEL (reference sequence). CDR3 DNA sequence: TGTGCCAGCAGCCAAGGCGGGGAGGGCGGCTACACCTTC. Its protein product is CASSQGGEGGYTF.

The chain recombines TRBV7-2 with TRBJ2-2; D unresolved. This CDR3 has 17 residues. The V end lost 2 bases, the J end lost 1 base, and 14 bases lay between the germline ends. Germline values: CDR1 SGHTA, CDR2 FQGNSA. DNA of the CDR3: TGTGCCAGCAGCTTAACTTGGCTACCTTTGAACACCGGGGAGCTGTTTTTT. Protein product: CASSLTWLPLNTGELFF.

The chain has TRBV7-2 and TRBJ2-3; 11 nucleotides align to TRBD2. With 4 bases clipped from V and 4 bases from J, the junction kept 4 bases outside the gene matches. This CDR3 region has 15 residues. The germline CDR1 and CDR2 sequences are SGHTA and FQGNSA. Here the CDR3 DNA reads TGTGCCAGCAGCTCCCTAGCGGGAGGACCAGATACGCAGTATTTT. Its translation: CASSSLAGGPDTQYF.

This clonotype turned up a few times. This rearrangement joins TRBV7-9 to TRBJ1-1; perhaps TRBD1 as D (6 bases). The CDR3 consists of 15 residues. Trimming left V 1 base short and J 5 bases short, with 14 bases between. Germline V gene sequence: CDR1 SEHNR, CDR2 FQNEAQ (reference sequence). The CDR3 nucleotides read TGTGCCAGCAGCTTAGTTCGGGGGCAGGGGACTGAAGCTTTCTTT. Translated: CASSLVRGQGTEAFF.

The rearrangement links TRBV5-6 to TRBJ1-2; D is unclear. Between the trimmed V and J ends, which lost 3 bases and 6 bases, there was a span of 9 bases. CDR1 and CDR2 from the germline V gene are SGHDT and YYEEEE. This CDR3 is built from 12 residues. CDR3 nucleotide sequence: TGTGCCAGCAGCTGGAAGCGGAATGGCTACACCTTC. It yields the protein CASSWKRNGYTF.

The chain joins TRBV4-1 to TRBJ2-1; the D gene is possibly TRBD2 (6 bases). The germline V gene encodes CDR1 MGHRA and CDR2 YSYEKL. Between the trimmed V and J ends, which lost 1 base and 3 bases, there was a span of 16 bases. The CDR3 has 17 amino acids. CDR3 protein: CASSQVSSAHNYNEQFF. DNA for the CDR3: TGCGCCAGCAGCCAAGTTTCTAGCGCACATAACTACAATGAGCAGTTCTTC.

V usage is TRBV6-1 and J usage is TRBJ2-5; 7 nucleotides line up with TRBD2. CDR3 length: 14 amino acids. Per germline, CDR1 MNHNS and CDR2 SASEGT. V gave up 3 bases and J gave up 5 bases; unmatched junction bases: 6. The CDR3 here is CASSDETSSETQYF. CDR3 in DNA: TGTGCCAGCAGTGATGAGACTAGCTCGGAGACCCAGTACTTC.

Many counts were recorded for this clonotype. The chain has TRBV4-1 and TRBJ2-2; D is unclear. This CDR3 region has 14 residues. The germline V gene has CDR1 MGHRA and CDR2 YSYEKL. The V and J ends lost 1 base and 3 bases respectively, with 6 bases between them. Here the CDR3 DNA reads TGCGCCAGCAGCCAAGGACTTCACACCGGGGAGCTGTTTTTT. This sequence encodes CASSQGLHTGELFF.

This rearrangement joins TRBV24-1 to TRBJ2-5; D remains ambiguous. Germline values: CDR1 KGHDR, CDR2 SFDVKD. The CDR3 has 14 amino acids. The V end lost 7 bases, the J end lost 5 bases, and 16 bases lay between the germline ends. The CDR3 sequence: CATRGWSPPETQYF. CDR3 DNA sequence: TGTGCCACCAGAGGTTGGTCACCCCCGGAGACCCAGTACTTC.

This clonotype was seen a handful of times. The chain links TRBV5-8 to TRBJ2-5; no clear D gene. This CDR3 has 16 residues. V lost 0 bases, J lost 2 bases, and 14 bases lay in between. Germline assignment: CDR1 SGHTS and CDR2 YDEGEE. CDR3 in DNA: TGTGCCAGCAGCTTGGAAGGAGCCAGAGCTCAAGAGACCCAGTACTTC. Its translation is CASSLEGARAQETQYF. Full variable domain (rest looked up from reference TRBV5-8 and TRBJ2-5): EAGVTQSPTHLIKTRGQQATLRCSPISGHTSVYWYQQALGLGLQFLLWYDEGEERNRGNFPPRFSGRQFPNYSSELNVNALELEDSALYLCASSLEGARAQETQYFGPGTRLLVL.